This is a list of T cell receptor beta chains from one sample in a study of shared clonotypes between healthy human individuals. Assay used: immunoSEQ multiplex PCR; TCRdb lists only in-frame clones, some missing. Counted here are fewer than 650,000 clones, about 80% occurring once; the ten biggest clones make up 12%. Sequenced input: PBMCs. These receptor sequences come from a woman in her forties in good health. Some clones in this sample may be carry-over from other donors' samples. Both conserved end residues are part of each CDR3. D genes are given only for firm matches. Where a row states a size, it is once, few, many or the class of an expanded clone; other rows omit it.

TRBJ1-1 TRBV2 - - CASSVVNTEAFF TGTGCCAGCAGTGTAGTGAACACTGAAGCTTTCTTT
TRBJ2-7 TRBV6-6 - - CASRAGPYEQYF TGTGCCAGCAGGGCGGGGCCCTACGAGCAGTACTTC
TRBJ2-7 TRBV27 - TRBD2 CASSFAQGADVALAGGPGEQYF TGTGCCAGCAGTTTTGCACAGGGGGCGGACGTGGCCCTAGCGGGAGGGCCGGGGGAGCAGTACTTC
TRBJ1-2 TRBV10-3 - TRBD1 CAISGDRGRNDWYTF TGTGCCATCAGTGGGGACAGGGGGCGGAATGATTGGTACACCTTC
TRBJ2-5 TRBV5-1 - - CASSLEIARGEETQYF TGCGCCAGCAGCTTGGAGATAGCAAGGGGGGAAGAGACCCAGTACTTC
TRBJ1-1 TRBV6-5 - - CASSYPNTEAFF TGTGCCAGCAGTTACCCTAACACTGAAGCTTTCTTT
TRBJ1-4 TRBV7-2 - TRBD1 CASSLEGQQLFF TGTGCCAGCAGCTTAGAGGGACAGCAACTGTTTTTT
TRBJ2-3 TRBV7-2 - - CASSLGSGIGDTQYF TGTGCCAGCAGCTTAGGTTCGGGAATAGGGGATACGCAGTATTTT
TRBJ1-2 TRBV7-2 once TRBD1 CASSFMVVGGQDSYGYTF TGTGCCAGCAGCTTTATGGTCGTGGGTGGACAGGACTCCTATGGCTACACCTTC
TRBJ2-1 TRBV27 once TRBD2 CASSSGRGHNEQFF TGTGCCAGCAGTAGCGGGAGAGGGCACAATGAGCAGTTCTTC
TRBJ2-7 TRBV27 - - CASSLSRQIHEQYF TGTGCCAGCAGTTTATCTCGGCAAATCCACGAGCAGTACTTC
TRBJ2-1 TRBV5-4 - TRBD2 CASSSGTSGGVYNEQFF TGTGCCAGCAGCTCCGGGACTAGCGGGGGAGTCTACAATGAGCAGTTCTTC
TRBJ2-3 TRBV7-3 - TRBD1 CASSLQGARPDTQYF TGTGCCAGCAGCCTCCAGGGGGCGCGGCCAGATACGCAGTATTTT
TRBJ2-1 TRBV7-8 - - CASSLIGGRGYNEQFF TGTGCCAGCAGCTTAATAGGAGGGAGAGGGTACAATGAGCAGTTCTTC
TRBJ2-7 TRBV27 once - CASQSSPRKEQYF TGTGCCAGCCAGTCCTCACCTCGGAAGGAGCAGTACTTC
TRBJ2-3 TRBV29-1 - TRBD2 CSALASGRADTQYF TGCAGCGCTCTTGCTAGCGGGAGGGCAGATACGCAGTATTTT
TRBJ2-5 TRBV5-6 - TRBD1 CASSYGTGSGETQYF TGTGCCAGCAGCTATGGGACAGGGAGTGGAGAGACCCAGTACTTC
TRBJ1-1 TRBV9 - - CASSVDQGNTEAFF TGTGCCAGCAGCGTAGATCAGGGGAACACTGAAGCTTTCTTT
TRBJ1-1 TRBV28 - - CASSPAPGRGEAFF TGTGCCAGCAGTCCCGCCCCAGGCAGGGGTGAAGCTTTCTTT
TRBJ1-1 TRBV5-1 - TRBD1 CASSPDRGRTFF TGCGCCAGCAGCCCGGACAGGGGGCGAACTTTCTTT
TRBJ1-3 TRBV15 - TRBD1 CATSRDLQGRNTIYF TGTGCCACCAGCAGAGATTTACAGGGGAGAAACACCATATATTTT
TRBJ2-7 TRBV5-5 - - CASSLVAVPSYEQYF TGTGCCAGCAGCTTGGTCGCAGTACCTTCCTACGAGCAGTACTTC
TRBJ2-3 TRBV7-9 - - CASSPGTLRTDTQYF TGTGCCAGCAGCCCAGGGACTCTTCGAACAGATACGCAGTATTTT
TRBJ2-1 TRBV7-2 - - CASSLTSHNNEQFF TGTGCCAGCAGCTTAACAAGTCACAACAATGAGCAGTTCTTC
TRBJ2-1 TRBV9 - TRBD2 CASSVVSLAGYNEQFF TGTGCCAGCAGCGTAGTCTCCCTAGCGGGGTACAATGAGCAGTTCTTC
TRBJ1-1 TRBV5-1 - - CASSLGPSGTGPFF TGCGCCAGCAGCTTAGGTCCTTCCGGGACCGGACCTTTTTTT